This T cell receptor beta chain was observed in a study of blood T cells in healthy people across ages. Study at large: Template switching recovered approximately one barcoded beta molecule for every two T cells.

The authors ran a second PCR of 7 to 11 cycles using a sample-barcoded 5' primer and a J-beta primer mix. TCRdb itself ran the 5' RACE reads through MiXCR, one entry per CDR3 protein. The repertoire consists of hundreds of thousands of distinct CDR3 sequences, with over 20% occurring once and the leading ten covering roughly 3.9%. This clonotype was counted only a few times. The antigen remains undetermined. General study points: Older age coincided with a roughly linear decline in TCR beta diversity per million T cells. Without sorted subsets, naive and antigen-experienced compartments could not be conclusively compared.

CDR3 length equals 14 residues. Between the trimmed V and J ends, which lost 1 base and 5 bases, there was a span of 11 bases. The V gene's germline CDR1 is MDHEN and CDR2 SYDVKM. Sequencing was carried out using blood. The chain carries TRBV28 and TRBJ2-5; D is ambiguous. The source is a man aged 70-80 years in good health. The CDR3 sequence is CASSLSGVLETQYF. The CDR3 nucleotides are TGTGCCAGCAGTTTATCTGGGGTTTTGGAGACCCAGTACTTC.